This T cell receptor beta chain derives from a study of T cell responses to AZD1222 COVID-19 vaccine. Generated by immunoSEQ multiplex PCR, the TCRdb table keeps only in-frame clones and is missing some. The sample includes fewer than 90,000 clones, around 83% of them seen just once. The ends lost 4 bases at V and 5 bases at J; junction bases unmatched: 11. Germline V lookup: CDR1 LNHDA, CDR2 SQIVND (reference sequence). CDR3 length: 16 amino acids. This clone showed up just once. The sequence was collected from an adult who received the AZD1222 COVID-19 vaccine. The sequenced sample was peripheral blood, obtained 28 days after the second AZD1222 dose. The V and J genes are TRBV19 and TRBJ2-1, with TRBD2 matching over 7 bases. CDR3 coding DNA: TGTGCCAGTAGTACCTCAGCGGGGATGTGGGACAATGAGCAGTTCTTC. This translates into CASSTSAGMWDNEQFF.